The clone carrying this TCR beta chain has a handful of counts. In the study's own analysis: By means of reference gene primer amplification, nucleated cell counts were estimated. Sequencing was performed with immunoSEQ multiplex PCR; in TCRdb, only in-frame clones are kept and a portion is missing. That table gives V, J and clone size, and the DNA gave D and trimming. The data show 110,000 to 150,000 clones, 79% seen once. This sample was taken from a study of blood T cell repertoires in COVID-19. Study-level information: Material from acute and convalescent COVID-19 was sourced from the United States, Italy and Spain. PBMCs, B-cell-depleted T cells, or T cells were the source of the cDNA or gDNA that made up the material.

Trimming took 3 bases from V and 2 from J, leaving 8 bases between them. CDR3 length: 14 amino acids. Per the germline V gene, CDR1 is MDHEN and CDR2 is SYDVKM. The TCR comes from a man aged 50-60 years with active or convalescent COVID-19. The rearrangement links TRBV28 to TRBJ1-5, with D unresolved. The sample taken for sequencing was peripheral blood. DNA for the CDR3: TGTGCCAGCAGTTTTATCCAGGGCAATCAGCCCCAGCATTTT. This translates into CASSFIQGNQPQHF.